There are many counts of the clone carrying this T cell receptor beta chain. The target antigen is unknown. This specimen belongs to a study of regulatory T cells in long-lasting Graves disease. Looked up from germline, CDR1 is DFQATT and CDR2 is SNEGSKA (reference sequence). Between the trimmed V and J ends, which lost 2 bases and 7 bases, there was a span of 11 bases. The CDR3 consists of 12 residues. Whole-study results and caveats: Persistent cases of Graves' showed reduced TCR diversity relative to newly diagnosed patients. Patients with persistent disease showed a bias toward TRBV28, TRBJ1-2 and TRBJ2-5.

Time point specified: persistent/refractory GD, antithyroid drugs over 5 years with positive TRAb. PBMC-derived RNA was used for the TCR library. Sequencing libraries for TCR beta were prepared with iRepertoire HTBI primers and Arm-PCR of CDR3 regions. One entry per CDR3 protein results from TCRdb running MiXCR on the multiplex PCR reads. The sample consists of a few hundred thousand distinct CDR3 sequences, around 24% of them appearing once. The sequence derives from a female donor with Graves disease. The J gene is TRBJ1-1, the V gene TRBV20-1; D is perhaps TRBD1 (5 bases). The sequenced sample was peripheral blood mononuclear cells (PBMCs), obtained when the disease was refractory, from a patient treated with antithyroid drugs. CDR3 sequence reads: CSARQGFGEAFF. Written as DNA, the CDR3 is TGCAGTGCTAGACAGGGCTTTGGTGAAGCTTTCTTT.